A single TCR beta chain is shown here with its context. Its antigen remains undetermined. No base qualities exist here, and no much larger clone lies one base off it. This sample was included in a study of cytomegalovirus exposure and HLA in healthy donors (dated 2017 in TCRdb). Broadly, across the study: An earlier analysis of under 600 of the donors reported approximately 290 Gb of sequence data and roughly 110 million unique TCR beta sequences from about 200 million T cells. The study used immunosequencing to profile the T cell repertoires of 666 subjects and linked those repertoires to cytomegalovirus serostatus. Besides the first cohort of 666 subjects, a separate validation cohort made up of some 110 different subjects was used. Alongside the repertoire data, information on donor age, sex, ethnicity and CMV serostatus was compiled. Both class I and class II loci were covered by HLA typing, at four-digit resolution. Typing coverage differed by locus: A, B, C, DRB1 and DQB1 were typed in roughly 620-630 donors, DQA1 in about 560, DPA1 in 606, and DPB1 in just under 490. Genome-wide SNP genotypes for about 65% of the 666 donors were used in a later genetic analysis, which treated that subset as a discovery cohort. Rather than drawing on any new phenotypic data, the later analysis identified candidate immune exposures from TCR beta sequences and the way those sequences occurred across donors. Of the 300 to 450 genotyped donors, 65% to 90% were placed in the genetic ancestry cluster associated with self-reported Caucasian donors. In a later analysis, previously published TCR beta repertoires from some 640 donors were re-analyzed and high-resolution HLA genotyping was added so that TCR occurrence patterns could be studied. To predict cytomegalovirus infection status, the study combined high-throughput TCR immunosequencing, statistical association of individual TCRs with disease status, and machine learning. All discovery cohort repertoires had been generated on a single sequencing platform. In an earlier analysis of a few hundred of the donors, high-throughput TCR beta sequencing was used to judge whether each TCR beta V gene segment behaved as functional or pseudogenic. Among 398 genotyped donors of the cohort, an average of 235,054 unique TCR beta nucleotide sequences were sequenced per donor, about a sixth of them non-productive. A handful of DR-DQ haplotypes were handled as single units for association and clustering because linkage in the cohort was strong. An early release that covered some 640 HLA-typed donors contained around 330 gigabases of sequencing data and some 87 million unique TCR sequences. The aim of the study was to test whether cataloging public T cell receptors could identify signatures of past pathogen exposure.

Libraries were built with the immunoSEQ multiplex PCR assay. A mixture of 60 forward primers for TCR Vbeta segments and 13 reverse primers for TCR Jbeta segments was used in the multiplex PCR. The CDR3 region of rearranged TCR beta genes was amplified from genomic DNA by a multiplex PCR assay. Amplified TCR beta libraries were sequenced as 87-base-pair reads on the Illumina HiSeq System. The paper's processing steps were these. In a later analysis, some 80 million unique TCR beta chains were counted across the 500 to 700 repertoires, and around 10 million of these chains were shared by at least two donors. To remove PCR and sequencing errors, raw reads were error-corrected and collapsed into unique sequences using a nearest-neighbor algorithm that merged closely related sequences. CDR3 sequences were aligned to IMGT reference sequences to assign V, D and J gene segments. For a sequence to be retained, a match of at least six nucleotides was required to both a V gene segment and a J gene segment. A rearrangement was called productive if the CDR3 had no stop codons and remained in frame with V and J, and every other rearrangement was called non-productive. Following IMGT convention, CDR3 was defined as the stretch from the second conserved V-encoded cysteine up to the conserved J-encoded phenylalanine. Sequences without an unambiguous match to a single V gene segment were excluded from the earlier analysis of 450 to 750 of the donors. An earlier analysis of several hundred of the donors called V segments functional above 56.7% productive rearrangements and segregating when the between-donor standard deviation exceeded 5%. A statistical classification framework was built to diagnose cytomegalovirus status from the catalog of TCR beta chain sequences. A later analysis assigned V and J genes by comparing TCR nucleotide sequences with IMGT/GENE-DB human TR gene sequences. In a later analysis, CDR3 sequences and most-parsimonious VDJ recombination scenarios were assigned using the TCRdist pipeline. A later analysis defined each TCR beta chain by its CDR3 amino acid sequence plus V-gene family, and excluded reads lacking a unique V-gene family. To address suspected cross-contamination and a sequencing artifact, a later analysis removed around 600 highly shared, low-generation-probability nucleotide sequences. For each public chain, a later analysis derived a clonal expansion index from normalized ranks of inferred template counts within each repertoire. In a later analysis, generation probabilities were computed with a VDJ recombination model fitted to out-of-frame rearrangements, and the resulting probabilities were checked against IGoR. In a later analysis, hypergeometric tests were used to score TCR-TCR, TCR-HLA and TCR-CMV co-occurrence, with a repertoire-size bias correction applied to TCR pairs. False discovery rates were estimated in a later analysis by permuting HLA or CMV assignments 20 times. In a later analysis, co-occurring TCRs were grouped using DBSCAN, with TCRdist sequence similarity added in when clustering inside HLA-allele-positive subsets. For co-occurrence clustering, repertoires with fewer than 30,000 or more than 120,000 public chains were excluded, along with four or five repertoires with anomalous nucleotide sharing. TCRdb re-hosts the immuneACCESS table, in-frame sequences only. Its copies lack some clones; in the studies checked, an unresolved V gene accounts for under half of them, and the cause for the rest is not known. Clone size and the V and J calls come from that table; the DNA yielded D and trimming. The sample table records more than 150,000 clones; about 88% of these occur just once. Approximately 2.5% of the sample belongs to the ten largest clones.

In total, roughly 710 healthy bone marrow donors made up the cohort. Cohort members were all nominally healthy when sampled, although unrecorded immune exposures were likely present. The donor tested CMV seronegative, placing the donor among the 350 or so seronegative members of the cohort. Every donor gave a peripheral blood sample, and the peripheral blood mononuclear cells from that sample were used for TCR beta sequencing. Genomic DNA extraction from the blood cell samples was performed with the Qiagen DNeasy Blood Extraction Kit. Trimming removed 3 bases from V and 6 bases from J, leaving 12 bases between the germline ends. The CDR3 runs 14 residues from the cysteine to the phenylalanine. Just CDR3 DNA is preserved here, 42 bases in frame from base 1. From the germline V gene (reference sequence), CDR1 is LNHDA and CDR2 is SQIVND. Paper-wide results and their limitations: The sequencing pipeline was judged likely to have produced a cluster of highly shared sequence variants as a technical artifact. Roughly uniform sequencing depth across donors was assumed in presence/absence analyses, although this assumption may not hold. In a later analysis, HLA-associated TCR beta chains showed more clonal expansion and lower generation probabilities than non-associated chains that were equally common. The classifier was reported to diagnose cytomegalovirus status with high specificity and sensitivity in both the original cohort and the validation cohort. An association between a missense DCLRE1C variant and V-gene and J-gene trimming of TCR beta chains was found in a later genetic analysis and replicated in an independent cohort. In a later analysis, the rate of TCR association differed among HLA loci, with DRB1 alleles having the most associated TCRs and HLA-C alleles having the fewest. A later analysis reported that several top co-occurrence clusters appeared linked to parvovirus B19, influenza, CMV and Epstein-Barr virus. A later analysis associated 17,000 or so TCR beta sequences with specific HLA alleles at a false discovery rate of 0.05. Because HLA typing was unavailable for some donors at each locus, only the typed subset was used in association tests. In an earlier analysis of approximately 590 of the donors, most TCR beta V segments appeared in productive rearrangements about 87% or about 30% of the time, broadly matching IMGT annotations. It was suggested by the authors that the approach could potentially be generalized to other disease states and immunological phenotypes. Three of the identified cytomegalovirus-associated TCR beta chains were confirmed in vitro to be specific for cytomegalovirus antigens. A further reported finding was that TCR beta sequences accurately predicted the HLA-A and HLA-B alleles for most subjects in the first cohort. Linkage disequilibrium might explain the correlated functional status among segregating V segments, but an unknown experimental factor could not be ruled out. According to a later genetic analysis, donors in an Asian-associated ancestry cluster had fewer N-insertions in productive TCRs than the approximately 650-donor mean. When HLA alleles, especially DR and DQ, strongly co-occurred, TCR associations were difficult to assign to individual alleles. The study gave a list of about 160 TCR beta chains associated with cytomegalovirus. The earlier analysis of approximately 590 of the donors excluded some 16 rarely observed V segments, including chromosome 9 orphons, because counts were too low. In this cohort, only TCR beta chains were sequenced, and detectable features were limited by the absence of alpha or paired-chain data. Most CMV-associated TCR beta chains appeared to be HLA-restricted in a later analysis, and the HLA associations seemed to be driven largely by CMV exposure. Because the 87-base-pair reads could not distinguish some IMGT-functional V segments, including TRBV6-2 and TRBV6-3, those segments were excluded. Most TCR sequences were observed very rarely across donors, whereas some public TCRs were present in many individuals. Immune exposure information for the cohort was limited to CMV serostatus.

Input material: PBMCs. The chain joins TRBV19 to TRBJ2-1; the best D guess is TRBD2, with 6 bases matching. The sequence was collected from a woman in her late teens or twenties in good health and CMV-seronegative. This receptor has the CDR3 CASSMGLDINEQFF. The nucleotide sequence is TGTGCCAGTAGTATGGGACTCGATATCAATGAGCAGTTCTTC.